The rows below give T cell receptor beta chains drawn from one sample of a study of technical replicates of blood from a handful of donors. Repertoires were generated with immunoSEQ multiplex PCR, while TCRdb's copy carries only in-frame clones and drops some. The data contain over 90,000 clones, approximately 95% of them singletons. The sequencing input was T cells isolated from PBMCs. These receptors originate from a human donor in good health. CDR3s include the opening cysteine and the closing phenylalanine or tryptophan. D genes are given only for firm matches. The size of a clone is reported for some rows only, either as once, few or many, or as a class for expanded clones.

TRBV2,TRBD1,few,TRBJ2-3,CASSTGTGDGEDTQYF,TGTGCCAGCAGCACCGGGACAGGGGATGGGGAAGATACGCAGTATTTT
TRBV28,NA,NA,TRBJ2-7,CASSSGGPYEQYF,TGTGCCAGCAGTTCCGGGGGGCCATACGAGCAGTACTTC
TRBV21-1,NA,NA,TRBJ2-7,CASSKVVVSSAYEQYF,TGTGCCAGCAGCAAAGTGGTAGTTTCATCTGCCTACGAGCAGTACTTC
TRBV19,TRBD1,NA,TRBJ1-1,CASSAEGANTEAFF,TGTGCCAGTAGTGCTGAGGGGGCGAACACTGAAGCTTTCTTT
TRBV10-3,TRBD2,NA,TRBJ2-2,CAIRGTSGTTGELFF,TGTGCCATCAGGGGGACTAGCGGGACCACCGGGGAGCTGTTTTTT
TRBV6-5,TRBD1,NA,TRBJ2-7,CASRPQGARNYEQYF,TGTGCCAGCAGACCACAGGGGGCGCGTAATTACGAGCAGTACTTC
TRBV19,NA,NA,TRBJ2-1,CASSIDLSNEQFF,TGTGCCAGTAGTATAGATCTCTCTAATGAGCAGTTCTTC
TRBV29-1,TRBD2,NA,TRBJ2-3,CSVDGVAGASGDTQYF,TGCAGCGTTGACGGGGTAGCGGGAGCCTCCGGGGATACGCAGTATTTT
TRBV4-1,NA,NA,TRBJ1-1,CASSQVGALTEAFF,TGCGCCAGCAGCCAAGTCGGAGCGCTCACTGAAGCTTTCTTT
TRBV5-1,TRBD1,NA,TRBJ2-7,CASSPRDREYDEQYF,TGCGCCAGCAGCCCGAGGGACAGGGAGTATGACGAGCAGTACTTC
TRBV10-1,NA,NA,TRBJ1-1,CASSEKERGGAFF,TGCGCCAGCAGCGAAAAAGAGCGGGGGGGAGCTTTCTTT
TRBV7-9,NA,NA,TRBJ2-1,CASRDLFNEQFF,TGTGCCAGCAGGGACTTGTTCAATGAGCAGTTCTTC
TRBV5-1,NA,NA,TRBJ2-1,CASSPGLALSYNEQFF,TGCGCCAGCAGCCCTGGGCTAGCGCTCTCCTACAATGAGCAGTTCTTC
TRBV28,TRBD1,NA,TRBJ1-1,CASSTGGYTEAFF,TGTGCCAGCAGCACAGGGGGCTACACTGAAGCTTTCTTT
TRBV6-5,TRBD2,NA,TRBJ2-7,CASSYLQVAGEQYF,TGTGCCAGCAGCTACCTACAGGTAGCGGGGGAGCAGTACTTC
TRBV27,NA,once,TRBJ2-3,CASTTGAGLTDTQYF,TGTGCCAGCACGACGGGAGCCGGATTAACAGATACGCAGTATTTT
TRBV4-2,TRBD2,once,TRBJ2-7,CASSPGSGGFSYEQYF,TGTGCCAGCAGCCCCGGGAGCGGGGGATTCTCCTACGAGCAGTACTTC
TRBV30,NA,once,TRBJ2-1,CAWSVSWGGAGEQFF,TGTGCCTGGAGTGTATCTTGGGGGGGGGCAGGTGAGCAGTTCTTC
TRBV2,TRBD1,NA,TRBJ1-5,CASSESRGSSQPQHF,TGTGCCAGCAGTGAGAGCAGGGGGTCCAGTCAGCCCCAGCATTTT
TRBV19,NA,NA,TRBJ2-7,CASSIISGSSYEQYF,TGTGCCAGTAGTATTATTAGCGGAAGCTCCTACGAGCAGTACTTC
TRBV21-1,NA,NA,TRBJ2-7,CASSTDRCYEQYF,TGTGCCAGCAGCACGGACAGATGCTACGAGCAGTACTTC
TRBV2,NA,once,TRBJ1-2,CASSERRLRDYGYTF,TGTGCCAGCAGTGAGAGGCGGCTGAGGGACTATGGCTACACCTTC
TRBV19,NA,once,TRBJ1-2,CASSDTYTSYGYTF,TGTGCCAGTAGCGATACATACACTAGCTATGGCTACACCTTC
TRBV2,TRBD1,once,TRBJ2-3,CASRKDRVQTSTDTQYF,TGTGCCAGCAGAAAAGACAGGGTCCAGACTAGCACAGATACGCAGTATTTT
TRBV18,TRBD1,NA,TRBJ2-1,CASSPPGGRTGNEQFF,TGTGCCAGCTCACCGCCAGGGGGCAGAACGGGCAATGAGCAGTTCTTC
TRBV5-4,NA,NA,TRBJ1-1,CASRLAGNTEAFF,TGTGCCAGCAGATTGGCCGGGAACACTGAAGCTTTCTTT
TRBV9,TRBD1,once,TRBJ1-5,CASSPGTGKKSQPQHF,TGTGCCAGCAGCCCTGGGACAGGGAAAAAGTCGCAGCCCCAGCATTTT
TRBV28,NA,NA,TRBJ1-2,CASSEGVYGYTF,TGTGCCAGCAGCGAGGGAGTTTATGGCTACACCTTC
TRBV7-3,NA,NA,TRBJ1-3,CASSSFHREGGNTIYF,TGTGCCAGCAGCTCCTTCCACAGGGAGGGAGGAAACACCATATATTTT
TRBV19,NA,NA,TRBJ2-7,CASSMGGWDYEQYF,TGTGCCAGTAGTATGGGCGGGTGGGACTACGAGCAGTACTTC
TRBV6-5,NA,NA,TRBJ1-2,CASSTRGWDYGYTF,TGTGCCAGCAGTACCCGGGGGTGGGACTATGGCTACACCTTC
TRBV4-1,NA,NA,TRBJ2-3,CASSLLTFVGGQVTQYF,TGCGCCAGCAGCCTACTAACGTTTGTGGGGGGGCAAGTTACGCAGTATTTT
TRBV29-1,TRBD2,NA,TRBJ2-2,CSVDISGLGHSPPGELFF,TGCAGCGTTGATATCTCGGGACTAGGCCACTCACCCCCCGGGGAGCTGTTTTTT
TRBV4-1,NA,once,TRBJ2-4,CASSQGGLGLAKNIQYF,TGCGCCAGCAGCCAAGGGGGGCTAGGGCTAGCCAAAAACATTCAGTACTTC
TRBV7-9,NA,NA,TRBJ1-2,CASSLTEGDGYTF,TGTGCCAGCAGCTTGACGGAAGGGGATGGCTACACCTTC
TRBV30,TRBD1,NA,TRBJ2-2,CAWKQGSAGELFF,TGTGCCTGGAAACAGGGGAGTGCCGGGGAGCTGTTTTTT
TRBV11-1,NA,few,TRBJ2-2,CASSAFSGTGELFF,TGTGCCAGCAGCGCCTTTAGTGGCACCGGGGAGCTGTTTTTT
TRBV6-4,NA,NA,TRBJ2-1,CASSDWAGEWDEQFF,TGTGCCAGCAGTGACTGGGCAGGGGAATGGGATGAGCAGTTCTTC
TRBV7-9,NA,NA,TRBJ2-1,CASSRSSYNEQFF,TGTGCCAGCAGTCGTAGCTCCTACAATGAGCAGTTCTTC
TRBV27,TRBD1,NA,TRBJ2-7,CASSDRGREQYF,TGTGCCAGCTCGGACAGGGGACGCGAGCAGTACTTC
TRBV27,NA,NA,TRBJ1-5,CASSLHRNQPQHF,TGTGCCAGCAGTTTACACAGAAATCAGCCCCAGCATTTT
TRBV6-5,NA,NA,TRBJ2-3,CASSATTDTQYF,TGTGCCAGCAGTGCTACCACAGATACGCAGTATTTT
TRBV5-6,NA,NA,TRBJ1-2,CASSGLSSRQMSGYTF,TGTGCCAGCAGCGGCCTCTCGAGCAGGCAGATGTCTGGCTACACCTTC
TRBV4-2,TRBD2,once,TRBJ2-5,CASSQDQDQAGGPETQYF,TGTGCCAGCAGCCAAGACCAGGACCAGGCGGGAGGGCCGGAGACCCAGTACTTC
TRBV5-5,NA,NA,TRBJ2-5,CASSFLTEETQYF,TGTGCCAGCAGTTTCCTTACAGAAGAGACCCAGTACTTC
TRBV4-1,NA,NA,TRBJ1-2,CASSQDAGPVF,TGCGCCAGCAGCCAAGATGCAGGGCCGGTCTTC
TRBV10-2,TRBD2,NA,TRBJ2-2,CASKLAFGHTGELFF,TGCGCCAGCAAACTAGCGTTCGGTCACACCGGGGAGCTGTTTTTT
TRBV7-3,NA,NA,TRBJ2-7,CASSLTGLSSAGPYEQYF,TGTGCCAGCAGCTTAACCGGGCTTTCATCTGCAGGGCCCTACGAGCAGTACTTC